This TCR beta chain was recorded in a study of shared clonotypes between healthy human individuals (dated by TCRdb to the early 2020s). As for the study more broadly: The cohort comprised a couple of women and a few men aged 18 to 49 years. Per donor, three plates each were used for CD4 naive and CD4 memory, two for CD8 naive, and one for CD8 memory. The study deeply sequenced blood TCR repertoires of several healthy adults to estimate repertoire size and the extent of clonotype sharing between individuals. Different laboratories and diverse techniques were used to prepare libraries and sequence TCR repertoires, to increase sequencing depth and limit assay-specific biases. Per donor, leukapheresis produced somewhere between about 0.8 and 9 billion PBMCs.

TCR CDR3 regions were amplified from genomic DNA by multiplex PCR using the deep immunoSEQ assay. Extracted genomic DNA from each cell subset was distributed evenly across all wells of several immunoSEQ 96-well plates, and each plate was treated as a replicate. For sorted subsets, 200 to 250 ng of genomic DNA, equivalent to 30,000 or so T cell genomes, went into each replicate PCR. The purified libraries were quantified using a Qubit 3.0 fluorometer, sized with a Bioanalyzer 2100, and then quantified again using the KAPA Library Quantification kit. Every immunoSEQ 96-well plate was sequenced on a dedicated single-read 150-cycle Illumina NextSeq 550 flow cell. The authors' analysis ran thus. The immunoSEQ output contained only junctional sequences without quality scores, so filtering could not match that applied to full-length reads. Sequences were annotated with PyIR, a Python wrapper for IgBLAST v1.9, and V/J genes and CDR3 were assigned using IMGT germline references. Reads were removed for weak V/J assignments (E-value above 1e-6), missing CDR3, stop codons, out-of-frame junctions, or ambiguous translated residues. V3J clonotypes were defined by identical inferred V gene, J gene, and CDR3 amino acid sequence. Percentage overlap between repertoires was computed as shared unique clonotypes divided by the size of the smaller repertoire. Richness of each repertoire was evaluated using RTK rarefaction, the Chao1 estimator, and Recon v2.1 estimates of unobserved clonotypes. Generation probabilities for all TCRbeta clonotypes obtained by the gDNA method from four donors were computed using OLGA. The immuneACCESS repertoire file appears here via TCRdb, limited to in-frame rearrangements. These files lack a portion of the clones; in checked studies, under half of the deficit traces to unresolved V genes, and the cause of the others is not known. V and J calls and clone size are copied from that table; D and trimming were computed from the DNA. In all, the sample holds some 2,500,000 clones, and around 93% of those were seen once. The leading ten clones occupy 0.3% to 0.45% of the sample.

Healthy HIV-negative adults with no recently reported acute infections or vaccinations were included as donors. All donors were Caucasian adults living in Nashville, Tennessee, USA. Magnetic negative selection was used to enrich CD4+ T cells, after which naive cells were positively selected on CD45RA and the negative fraction became the memory subset. Blood was obtained by leukapheresis, after which PBMCs were separated by Ficoll-Histopaque density gradient centrifugation and cryopreserved in liquid nitrogen vapor phase. Purity and quantity of every magnetically sorted T cell population were checked by analytical flow cytometry. Genomic DNA was isolated from every sorted fraction and measured by UV absorbance on a Nanodrop 2000c. Taken from the germline V gene, the CDR1 and CDR2 loops are SGHRS and YFSETQ. Trimming costs V 3 bases and J 0 bases, and their ends lie 12 bases apart. CDR3 length: 15 amino acids, cysteine to phenylalanine. CDR3 DNA is the only sequence kept; it has 45 bases, read in frame from the first base.

General conclusions and limits of the study: Naive subsets generally had larger estimated clonotype richness than memory subsets did. Sampling was limited to blood, and TCR repertoires in tissue likely differ from TCR repertoires in blood. Pairwise subsampling led to the expectation that sequencing depth would affect the degree of clonotype sharing among donors. Clonotypes shared by all four sorted-subset donors showed higher generation probabilities than non-shared clonotypes. Sharing across a handful of donors was observed for about 5% of naive CD4, less than 4% of naive CD8, 2% to 2.5% of memory CD4, and about 0.38% of memory CD8 clonotypes. Incomplete sequencing was indicated by rarefaction of sorted-subset datasets, despite the large sequencing depth. Because the study included only a small number of donors, the genetic and exposure-history diversity represented was limited.

A remark on this clone: Its antigen remains unidentified. One base away there is no much larger clone; base qualities are not given. Other DNA sequences in this sample translate to the same CDR3.

Sample: naive CD4+ T cells from PBMCs. Read against the paper, the sample's cell subset or site label means: CD45RA+ positively selected. This chain is built from TRBV5-1 and TRBJ1-1; TRBD1 is possibly the D segment (5 matching bases). This TCR came from a man between 18 and 35 years old in good health. Some clones in this sample may be carry-over from other donors' samples. The CDR3 protein sequence reads: CASSWTGPMNTEAFF. The nucleotides read TGCGCCAGCAGCTGGACGGGACCCATGAACACTGAAGCTTTCTTT.